These 32 T cell receptor beta chains originate from one sample sequenced in a study of shared clonotypes between healthy human individuals. The assay was immunoSEQ multiplex PCR, and TCRdb's table has in-frame clones only and misses some. Of about 1.5 million clones in the sample, approximately 98% were seen once. The sequenced sample consisted of naive CD4+ T cells sorted from blood. Subset specified: CD45RA+ positively selected. The receptors shown here come from a man aged 30-40 years in good health.

A single count supports this clone. The rearrangement joins TRBV5-1 to TRBJ2-5; D is perhaps TRBD1 or TRBD2 (5 bases each). Germline V lookup: CDR1 SGHRS, CDR2 YFSETQ. CDR3 length equals 14 residues. V shed 2 bases and J shed 5 bases, with 13 bases lying between them. The CDR3 loop reads CASSFGADAETQYF. CDR3 sequence (DNA): TGCGCCAGCAGCTTCGGGGCCGACGCGGAGACCCAGTACTTC.

The J gene is TRBJ2-5, the V gene TRBV9; a possible D gene is TRBD2 (6 bases). Germline CDR1 SGDLS, CDR2 YYNGEE. This CDR3 contains 14 residues. V was pared by 0 bases and J by 5 bases, with 11 bases between. The CDR3 reads CASSVAARGETQYF. CDR3 coding DNA: TGTGCCAGCAGCGTAGCTGCCCGGGGGGAGACCCAGTACTTC.

This sequence joins TRBV11-3 and TRBJ2-1; 8 bases agree with TRBD2. V trimming: 3 bases; J trimming: 4 bases; junction bases outside the gene matches: 5. CDR3 size: 15 residues. Germline V gene data show CDR1 as SGHNT and CDR2 as YENEEA. The CDR3 DNA reads as TGTGCCAGCAGCTTGAGCGGGAGTTTGTACAATGAGCAGTTCTTC. It is translated as CASSLSGSLYNEQFF.

The chain employs TRBV28 and TRBJ2-1, with D tentatively TRBD1 or TRBD2 (5 bases each). The CDR3 covers 14 residues. V was clipped by 5 bases and J by 0 bases, with 8 bases between them. Germline V lookup: CDR1 MDHEN, CDR2 SYDVKM. The CDR3: CASSGTSSYNEQFF. CDR3 sequence (DNA): TGTGCCAGCAGTGGGACGAGCTCCTACAATGAGCAGTTCTTC.

This chain joins TRBV6-5 and TRBJ1-3; TRBD1 agrees at 8 bases. V lost 9 bases and J lost 0; bases outside the gene matches: 7. CDR1 MNHEY and CDR2 SVGAGI come from the germline V gene. This CDR3 spans 15 amino acids. CDR3: CASKQGDLSGNTIYF. The CDR3 DNA reads as TGTGCCAGTAAACAGGGGGACCTCTCTGGAAACACCATATATTTT.

The CDR3 DNA reads as TGCAGCGTCACTGGAGGCAGTTCCGGGCAAGAGACCCAGTACTTC. Encoded protein: CSVTGGSSGQETQYF. The chain uses TRBV29-1 and TRBJ2-5; tentatively, D is TRBD2 (5 bases). This CDR3 has 15 residues. The germline V gene has CDR1 SQVTM and CDR2 ANQGSEA. V lost 6 bases and J lost 2, with 19 bases in between.

The rearrangement joins TRBV18 to TRBJ2-1, with TRBD2 matching 13 bases. V trimming: 3 bases; J trimming: 4 bases; junction bases outside the gene matches: 24. The CDR3 has 23 residues. Germline loops: CDR1 KGHSH, CDR2 LQKENI. CDR3 sequence (DNA): TGTGCCAGCTCACCCCGGGACACCTACCCACACTTGACTAGCGGGGGGTTTTACAATGAGCAGTTCTTC. This translates into CASSPRDTYPHLTSGGFYNEQFF.

About this clone: The same CDR3 is also encoded by other DNA sequences in this sample. This rearrangement joins TRBV7-9 to TRBJ2-1, with 14 bases that match TRBD2. Germline lookup yields CDR1 SEHNR and CDR2 FQNEAQ (reference sequence). With V trimmed by 3 bases and J by 2 bases, 3 bases remained unmatched. CDR3 length equals 17 residues. The CDR3 is CASSFGTSGSTYNEQFF. CDR3 DNA: TGTGCCAGCAGCTTCGGGACTAGCGGGAGTACCTACAATGAGCAGTTCTTC.

V gene TRBV2 combines with J gene TRBJ2-1, with TRBD2 matching 10 bases. The CDR3 length is 16 residues. Germline CDR1 is SNHLY and CDR2 is FYNNEI. With 4 bases clipped from V and 9 bases from J, the junction kept 12 bases outside the gene matches. The CDR3 loop reads CASSAGRSRTSGEQFF. The CDR3 DNA reads as TGTGCCAGCAGTGCTGGGCGATCCCGGACTAGCGGTGAGCAGTTCTTC.

The gene calls are TRBV5-1 and TRBJ2-5, with 7 bases matching TRBD1. The CDR3 length is 15 residues. V shed 5 bases, J shed 2 bases, and the junction held 9 bases outside the gene matches. Germline V gene data show CDR1 as SGHRS and CDR2 as YFSETQ. The chain's CDR3 is CASSFSAGGQETQYF. The CDR3 DNA reads as TGCGCCAGCAGTTTTTCGGCAGGGGGTCAAGAGACCCAGTACTTC.

This chain uses TRBV11-2 with TRBJ2-7; 10 positions agree with TRBD2. This CDR3 is built from 13 residues. Germline V gene lookup returns CDR1 SGHAT and CDR2 FQNNGV. The V and J ends lost 5 bases and 4 bases, in that order; junction bases with no gene match: 2. As DNA, the CDR3 is TGTGCCAGCAGCGGGACTAGCGAGTACGAGCAGTACTTC. Translation gives CASSGTSEYEQYF.

This rearrangement joins TRBV29-1 to TRBJ2-3, with 10 bases lining up with TRBD2. Germline V gene lookup returns CDR1 SQVTM and CDR2 ANQGSEA. The CDR3 spans 15 residues. With 6 bases clipped from V and 2 bases from J, the junction kept 8 bases outside the gene matches. This CDR3 reads CSVAGLAAHTDTQYF. DNA for the CDR3: TGCAGCGTGGCCGGACTAGCGGCACACACAGATACGCAGTATTTT.

This sequence joins TRBV4-3 and TRBJ1-2; D is uncertain. CDR3 size: 16 residues. The ends were cut back, 0 bases at V and 2 bases at J, with 13 bases in the middle. Germline CDR1 LGHNA, CDR2 YSLEER. CDR3 residues: CASSQDTRHRNYGYTF. The CDR3 nucleotides read TGCGCCAGCAGCCAAGATACCCGGCACCGCAACTATGGCTACACCTTC.

The chain links TRBV27 to TRBJ2-4; possible D gene TRBD1, 6 bases. Germline lookup yields CDR1 MNHEY and CDR2 SMNVEV (reference sequence). The CDR3 totals 16 residues. V lost 2 bases and J lost 7, with 18 bases in between. The CDR3 reads CASSLTGGPRGNIQYF. The CDR3 nucleotides read TGTGCCAGCAGTTTAACCGGAGGCCCAAGGGGGAACATTCAGTACTTC.

CDR3 sequence reads: CASSSRDSGNEQFF. The CDR3, as DNA: TGTGCCAGCAGCTCCCGGGACAGCGGCAATGAGCAGTTCTTC. The gene calls are TRBV5-4 and TRBJ2-1, with 7 bases fitting TRBD1. The CDR3 sequence is 14 residues long. Germline trimming cut 3 bases from V and 6 bases from J; bases unmatched to any gene: 6. The germline V gene encodes CDR1 SGHNT and CDR2 YYREEE (reference sequence).

V gene TRBV4-3 combines with J gene TRBJ2-3; D gene uncertain. The CDR3 spans 13 residues. Trimming pared 4 bases from V and 4 bases from J, leaving 9 bases between. Germline V gives CDR1 LGHNA, CDR2 YSLEER. CDR3 loop: CASSLRIPDTQYF. In nucleotides, the CDR3 is TGCGCCAGCAGCCTACGGATCCCAGATACGCAGTATTTT.

The V gene is TRBV9, the J gene TRBJ2-3, with 9 bases identical to TRBD2. CDR3 length equals 16 residues. The germline CDR1 and CDR2 sequences are SGDLS and YYNGEE. The ends lost 0 bases at V and 4 bases at J; junction bases unmatched: 6. DNA of the CDR3: TGTGCCAGCAGCGTAGTGGGTAGCGGGAGCGCAGATACGCAGTATTTT. Its translation is CASSVVGSGSADTQYF.

V usage is TRBV11-2 and J usage is TRBJ2-1; D could derive from TRBD1 or TRBD2 (5 bases each). Germline CDR1 is SGHAT and CDR2 is FQNNGV. This CDR3 is built from 14 residues. The V end was cut by 5 bases, the J end by 7 bases, with 15 bases between. CDR3 sequence: CASSRDLTWNEQFF. For the CDR3, the DNA is TGTGCCAGCAGCCGGGACCTGACTTGGAATGAGCAGTTCTTC.

The rearrangement uses TRBV27 and TRBJ2-1; D unclear. Germline V gene lookup returns CDR1 MNHEY and CDR2 SMNVEV (reference sequence). The CDR3 sequence is 16 residues long. V was pared by 6 bases and J by 0 bases, with 15 bases between. CDR3 coding DNA: TGTGCCAGCAGCTCAGTTGCGTGGATCTCCTACAATGAGCAGTTCTTC. Protein: CASSSVAWISYNEQFF.

The rearrangement links TRBV13 to TRBJ2-7; the D gene is possibly TRBD1 (6 bases). The V gene lost 5 bases and the J gene lost 2 bases, with 19 bases spanning the gap. Per the germline V gene, CDR1 is PRHDT and CDR2 is FYEKMQ (reference sequence). The CDR3 covers 16 residues. CDR3 nucleotide sequence: TGTGCCAGCAGCACCCGGTTTCTGGACAGACCCTACGAGCAGTACTTC. Translating it yields CASSTRFLDRPYEQYF.

The chain uses TRBV9 and TRBJ2-7; tentative D call: TRBD2 (6 bases). The CDR3 runs to 16 residues. Between the trimmed V and J ends, which lost 1 base and 3 bases, there was a span of 17 bases. Germline assignment: CDR1 SGDLS and CDR2 YYNGEE. This CDR3 is CASSVISGQPFYEQYF. The DNA of the CDR3 is TGTGCCAGCAGCGTAATTAGCGGACAACCTTTCTACGAGCAGTACTTC.

The V and J genes are TRBV4-2 and TRBJ2-1; 10 bases match TRBD2. Germline V gene sequence: CDR1 LGHNA, CDR2 YNFKEQ. The CDR3 has 16 residues. Unmatched junction bases numbered 3, after V lost 0 bases and J lost 4 bases. CDR3 in amino acids: CASSQDLLAGYNEQFF. The CDR3 DNA sequence: TGTGCCAGCAGCCAAGATCTACTAGCGGGGTACAATGAGCAGTTCTTC.

The chain uses TRBV15 and TRBJ1-1; D is undetermined. Per germline, CDR1 LNHNV and CDR2 YYDKDF (reference sequence). The CDR3 spans 13 residues. The V gene lost 1 base and the J gene lost 4 bases, with 7 bases spanning the gap. CDR3 sequence (DNA): TGTGCCACCAGCAGAGGACAAACCACTGAAGCTTTCTTT. Translated, it gives CATSRGQTTEAFF.

J is TRBJ1-2 and V is TRBV6-1; D unclear. Germline values: CDR1 MNHNS, CDR2 SASEGT. CDR3 length equals 11 residues. V lost 2 bases, J lost 8 bases, and 6 bases lay in between. CDR3 sequence: CASSELQGYTF. CDR3 in DNA: TGTGCCAGCAGTGAATTGCAGGGCTACACCTTC.

The chain combines TRBV18 with TRBJ1-1; D might be TRBD1 (5 bases). CDR1 KGHSH and CDR2 LQKENI come from the germline V gene. The CDR3 is 15 residues long. Trimming pared 2 bases from V and 1 base from J, leaving 11 bases between. CDR3 sequence: CASSPGVGQNTEAFF. The DNA for the CDR3 is TGTGCCAGCTCACCAGGAGTTGGACAGAACACTGAAGCTTTCTTT.

The count of this clone is one. The conserved phenylalanine or tryptophan is not found at the CDR3 terminus, so this likely reflects a read error. The DNA is omitted, as the CDR3 cannot be located on it reliably, and the CDR3 follows TCRdb's listing. V and J are TRBV27 and TRBJ2-7. Germline CDR1 is MNHEY and CDR2 is SMNVEV (reference sequence). The CDR3 has 12 residues if both end residues are counted. CDR3 region: CASRPKPGPPDD.

V and J are TRBV7-8 and TRBJ2-1; D remains ambiguous. The germline V gene encodes CDR1 SGHVS and CDR2 FQNEAQ. The CDR3 covers 14 residues. Trimming removed 2 bases from V and 0 bases from J, with 5 bases in between. The CDR3 loop reads CASSLRSSYNEQFF. The CDR3, as DNA: TGTGCCAGCAGCTTACGAAGCTCCTACAATGAGCAGTTCTTC.

The chain couples TRBV2 to TRBJ1-1; tentatively, D is TRBD1 (6 bases). Trimming shortened V by 6 bases and J by 6 bases, and 17 bases separated the two germline ends. The CDR3 consists of 14 residues. From germline, CDR1 is SNHLY and CDR2 FYNNEI. For the CDR3, the DNA is TGTGCCAGCAGGAGGGGGGCCGGGGACTCTGAAGCTTTCTTT. It yields the protein CASRRGAGDSEAFF.

This rearrangement joins TRBV7-9 to TRBJ2-3; 11 positions agree with TRBD2. This CDR3 contains 18 residues. The germline CDR1 and CDR2 sequences are SEHNR and FQNEAQ (reference sequence). Unmatched junction bases numbered 11, after V lost 3 bases and J lost 3 bases. The CDR3 nucleotides are TGTGCCAGCAGCTTCGGGACATGGGCTAGCGGGAGGACAGATACGCAGTATTTT. This codes for CASSFGTWASGRTDTQYF.

This clone appeared once. V and J are TRBV6-5 and TRBJ1-2; a weak D match, TRBD1 (5 bases). The CDR3 has 13 residues. Germline lookup yields CDR1 MNHEY and CDR2 SVGAGI. With 7 bases removed from V and 3 bases from J, the gap between germline ends came to 12 bases. DNA for the CDR3: TGTGCCAGCAAAATGGGGACGGACTATGGCTACACCTTC. Amino acid sequence: CASKMGTDYGYTF.

The chain recombines TRBV27 with TRBJ2-3; D call uncertain. The CDR3 spans 13 residues. Germline CDR1 and CDR2: MNHEY and SMNVEV (reference sequence). Trimming cost V 3 bases and J 4 bases, with 8 bases left between them. Here the CDR3 DNA reads TGTGCCAGCAGTTTCTTGCAAGCAGATACGCAGTATTTT. Residues: CASSFLQADTQYF.

The chain combines TRBV10-1 with TRBJ2-3; 7 nucleotides align to TRBD2. The CDR3 covers 16 residues. Germline-derived CDR1 and CDR2 are WNHNN and SYGVQD (reference sequence). This CDR3 is CGTAGEGGSPSDTQYF. The CDR3 nucleotides read TGCGGTACGGCGGGGGAAGGCGGGAGTCCTTCAGATACGCAGTATTTT.